This T cell receptor (beta chain) was sequenced in a study of chemoradiotherapy in HPV16-positive cancers. Across the study: Candidate HPV-specific clones and shared TCR motifs came from a couple of HPV16-positive patients.

This CDR3 comprises 15 residues. Assay: immunoSEQ multiplex PCR; the TCRdb copy retains only in-frame clones and omits some. Of roughly 7,400 clones listed, around 72% are singletons. The sample was tumor tissue, taken from a patient who underwent chemoradiotherapy. This sequence originates from a human donor with HPV-associated anogenital cancer. The genes are TRBV12-2 and TRBJ1-1. TRBV12-2 is designated a pseudogene. This CDR3 reads CASRFVFGGVSEAFF. For the CDR3, the DNA is TGTGCAAGTCGCTTCGTTTTTGGGGGGGTATCTGAAGCTTTCTTT.